This paragraph reports one TCR beta chain. Per the study methods: Researchers report that nucleated cell counts were estimated from reference gene primer amplification. The data were produced by immunoSEQ multiplex PCR, yet TCRdb's version contains in-frame clones alone and is incomplete. That table gives V, J and clone size, and the DNA gave D and trimming. This table has around 56,000 clones, about 87% appearing once. Germline V gives CDR1 SGDLS, CDR2 YYNGEE. The CDR3 loop spans 15 amino acids. V lost 2 bases and J 0 bases, leaving 9 bases between the germline ends. The data originate from a study of blood T cell repertoires in COVID-19. At the level of the study: Material from acute and convalescent COVID-19 was sourced from the United States, Italy and Spain.

Sequencing was performed on peripheral blood. The chain links TRBV9 to TRBJ2-1, with D maybe TRBD2 (6 bases). The TCR was taken from a man in his 60s with active or convalescent COVID-19. The CDR3 loop is CASSVSGSSYNEQFF. CDR3 in DNA: TGTGCCAGCAGCGTTAGCGGTAGCTCCTACAATGAGCAGTTCTTC.